Listed below are T cell receptor beta chains from one sample, sequenced in a study of blood T cell repertoires in COVID-19. Clones were sequenced by immunoSEQ multiplex PCR, and TCRdb holds only the in-frame ones, with some missing. The table has fewer than 500,000 clones, approximately 88% seen once. Material: PBMCs or T cells enriched from blood (not recorded which). The receptors here all came from a woman aged 25-40 years with acute COVID-19. Each CDR3 is given with its conserved first and last residue. Fields, in order: CDR3 protein, CDR3 DNA, clone size, D gene, V gene, J gene. The D gene is left open where the match is weak. Some rows have no size entry. The others give once, few or many, or a class for an expanded clone.

CDR3: CASSQPGQGPRGYTF
DNA: TGCGCCAGCAGCCAGCCGGGACAGGGGCCCCGAGGCTACACCTTC
size: once
D: TRBD1
V: TRBV4-1
J: TRBJ1-2

CDR3: CASSQEKQGAVQPQHF
DNA: TGTGCCAGCAGCCAAGAAAAACAGGGGGCGGTTCAGCCCCAGCATTTT
size: NA
D: TRBD1
V: TRBV4-2
J: TRBJ1-5

CDR3: CASSQVSSYGYTF
DNA: TGTGCCAGCAGCCAAGTAAGTAGCTATGGCTACACCTTC
size: NA
D: NA
V: TRBV3-1/TRBV3-2
J: TRBJ1-2

CDR3: CASSIMAGDYGYTF
DNA: TGTGCCAGTAGTATAATGGCAGGGGACTATGGCTACACCTTC
size: NA
D: NA
V: TRBV19
J: TRBJ1-2

CDR3: CASPSLEQYF
DNA: TGTGCCAGTCCCTCTCTCGAGCAGTACTTC
size: NA
D: NA
V: TRBV6-4
J: TRBJ2-7

CDR3: CASTDLGLAAREFF
DNA: TGTGCCAGCACCGACCTAGGGCTAGCCGCTAGAGAGTTCTTC
size: NA
D: NA
V: TRBV6-4
J: TRBJ2-1

CDR3: CASSHSGEGYEQYF
DNA: TGCGCCAGCAGCCATAGCGGGGAGGGTTACGAGCAGTACTTC
size: few
D: TRBD2
V: TRBV4-3
J: TRBJ2-7

CDR3: CASSRRTGEDTQYF
DNA: TGTGCCAGCAGCCGGCGGACAGGGGAAGATACGCAGTATTTT
size: NA
D: TRBD1
V: TRBV7-3
J: TRBJ2-3

CDR3: CASSLAVLVEPGTDTQYF
DNA: TGTGCCAGCTCCCTAGCTGTGTTGGTGGAACCAGGCACAGATACGCAGTATTTT
size: NA
D: NA
V: TRBV7-9
J: TRBJ2-3

CDR3: CASSVGTGGLAEAFF
DNA: TGTGCCAGCAGCGTGGGGACAGGGGGCTTAGCTGAAGCTTTCTTT
size: NA
D: TRBD1
V: TRBV9
J: TRBJ1-1